The 23 T cell receptor beta chains below all came from one sample that was sequenced in a study of OX40 agonist ivuxolimab in advanced cancers. TCRdb's table, derived via immunoSEQ multiplex PCR, lists solely in-frame clones and lacks some. The sample carries 60,000 to 95,000 clones, roughly 90% recorded once. Sequenced material: CD4+ or CD8+ T cells sorted from blood, taken in a trial of the OX40 agonist ivuxolimab. These receptors all come from an adult with an advanced solid tumor such as melanoma, head and neck, liver or kidney cancer.

The genes are TRBV5-1 and TRBJ1-4; D is ambiguous. V was trimmed by 4 bases and J by 1 base, leaving 8 bases between them. This CDR3 spans 14 amino acids. The germline V gene has CDR1 SGHRS and CDR2 YFSETQ. The CDR3 sequence is CASSTDGTNEKLFF. DNA for the CDR3: TGCGCCAGCAGCACGGATGGAACTAATGAAAAACTGTTTTTT.

The chain combines TRBV7-3 with TRBJ1-2; D may be TRBD1 (5 bases). The CDR3 is made up of 16 amino acids. Between the trimmed V and J ends, which lost 0 bases and 3 bases, there was a span of 14 bases. Germline assignment: CDR1 SGHTA and CDR2 FQGTGA. CDR3 loop: CASSLTPQGRDYGYTF. The CDR3 bases are TGTGCCAGCAGCTTAACTCCGCAGGGTAGGGACTATGGCTACACCTTC.

This clone was seen once. This rearrangement joins TRBV11-3 to TRBJ2-2; 11 bases line up with TRBD2. The CDR3 has 16 residues. In germline, CDR1 is SGHNT, CDR2 YENEEA. V shed 5 bases and J 1 base; nucleotides not matched to a gene: 3. In DNA, the CDR3 is TGTGCCAGCAGCCCAGGGACTAGCGGGAACACCGGGGAGCTGTTTTTT. It codes for CASSPGTSGNTGELFF.

This clone appeared once. The chain uses TRBV11-3 and TRBJ2-7, with 9 bases lining up with TRBD2. Germline lookup yields CDR1 SGHNT and CDR2 YENEEA. This CDR3 has 15 residues. V trimming: 0 bases; J trimming: 2 bases; junction bases outside the gene matches: 2. CDR3 DNA: TGTGCCAGCAGCTTAGAGGCTAGCGGGGCCTACGAGCAGTACTTC. Protein: CASSLEASGAYEQYF.

The chain combines TRBV2 with TRBJ2-5; D gene ambiguous. The CDR3 is made up of 11 amino acids. CDR1 is SNHLY, CDR2 FYNNEI, per germline. Deletions cut 7 bases from V and 5 bases from J, with 8 bases between. The CDR3 loop is CASNIFETQYF. The CDR3 bases are TGTGCCAGCAACATCTTCGAGACCCAGTACTTC. Based on the CDR3 plus reference TRBV2 and TRBJ2-5, the full variable domain is EPEVTQTPSHQVTQMGQEVILRCVPISNHLYFYWYRQILGQKVEFLVSFYNNEISEKSEIFDDQFSVERPDGSNFTLKIRSTKLEDSAMYFCASNIFETQYFGPGTRLLVL.

The J gene is TRBJ2-7, the V gene TRBV20-1; D remains ambiguous. V gave up 2 bases and J gave up 4 bases, with 6 bases separating them. From germline, CDR1 is DFQATT and CDR2 SNEGSKA (reference sequence). The CDR3 is made up of 11 amino acids. The CDR3 sequence: CSARPQYEQYF. The DNA of the CDR3 is TGCAGTGCTAGACCCCAGTACGAGCAGTACTTC.

This rearrangement joins TRBV7-7 to TRBJ2-1, with 8 bases matching TRBD1. Germline CDR1 is SSHAT and CDR2 is FNYEAQ (reference sequence). This CDR3 comprises 15 residues. The trim removed 1 base at V and 8 bases at J, leaving 7 bases unmatched. The CDR3 loop reads CASSLVAGQGYEQFF. The CDR3 DNA reads TGTGCCAGCAGCTTAGTCGCAGGACAGGGTTATGAGCAGTTCTTC.

V gene TRBV9 combines with J gene TRBJ1-1; 7 nucleotides agree with TRBD1. CDR1 is SGDLS and CDR2 is YYNGEE in the germline V gene. The CDR3 runs to 16 residues. J was trimmed by 1 base and V by 2 bases; bases with no gene match: 8. This chain's CDR3 is CASSVSAGGANTEAFF. Written as DNA, the CDR3 is TGTGCCAGCAGCGTGTCTGCAGGGGGTGCGAACACTGAAGCTTTCTTT.

This clone was picked up a small number of times. The chain recombines TRBV5-4 with TRBJ1-1, with TRBD1 matching over 8 bases. The CDR3 is 14 residues long. V was pared by 7 bases and J by 0 bases, with 5 bases of the junction left unmatched. Germline CDR1 reads SGHNT; CDR2 reads YYREEE (reference sequence). CDR3 loop: CASGSQGVNTEAFF. DNA of the CDR3: TGTGCCAGCGGTTCACAGGGGGTGAACACTGAAGCTTTCTTT.

The chain combines TRBV5-1 with TRBJ2-5; D possibly corresponds to TRBD1 (6 bases). This CDR3 region has 16 residues. CDR1 and CDR2 (germline): SGHRS, YFSETQ. V was shortened by 0 bases and J by 0 bases, with 12 bases between the two germline ends. This chain's CDR3 is CASSLGDRQYQETQYF. CDR3 bases: TGCGCCAGCAGCTTGGGCGACAGGCAATACCAAGAGACCCAGTACTTC.

This clone is a singleton in its sample. The chain links TRBV7-2 to TRBJ2-7; a weak D match, TRBD1 (6 bases). V lost 1 base, J lost 4 bases, and 14 bases lay in between. Germline-derived CDR1 and CDR2 are SGHTA and FQGNSA. The CDR3 runs 15 residues. The CDR3 sequence is CASSLGSGAKYEQYF. CDR3 DNA sequence: TGTGCCAGCAGCTTAGGGTCAGGGGCGAAGTACGAGCAGTACTTC.

This clone was detected once. This chain connects TRBV4-3 to TRBJ1-3, with D tentatively TRBD1 (5 bases). This CDR3 is built from 17 residues. V lost 0 bases to trimming and J lost 2 bases, with 14 bases between them. The V gene's germline CDR1 is LGHNA and CDR2 YSLEER. CDR3 in DNA: TGCGCCAGCAGCCAAGAGGCTCAGGGAAGAACTGGAAACACCATATATTTT. It specifies CASSQEAQGRTGNTIYF.

J is TRBJ2-4 and V is TRBV5-6; D is uncertain. Trimming shortened V by 1 base and J by 0 bases, and 20 bases separated the two germline ends. The CDR3 is 19 amino acids. Germline V lookup: CDR1 SGHDT, CDR2 YYEEEE. CDR3 nucleotide sequence: TGTGCCAGCAGCTTGAAGCACTTCCGAGGAACACAAGCCAAAAACATTCAGTACTTC. Amino acid sequence: CASSLKHFRGTQAKNIQYF. Together with reference TRBV5-6 and TRBJ2-4, the CDR3 gives the full variable domain: DAGVTQSPTHLIKTRGQQVTLRCSPKSGHDTVSWYQQALGQGPQFIFQYYEEEERQRGNFPDRFSGHQFPNYSSELNVNALLLGDSALYLCASSLKHFRGTQAKNIQYFGAGTRLSVL.

The J gene is TRBJ2-7, the V gene TRBV30; D is unclear. Trimming pared 0 bases from V and 1 base from J, leaving 4 bases between. CDR1 is GTSNPN and CDR2 is SVGIG in the germline V gene (reference sequence). There are 12 residues in the CDR3. The CDR3 coding sequence is TGTGCCTGGAGTGTACAGTCCTACGAGCAGTACTTC. Protein: CAWSVQSYEQYF. Based on the CDR3 plus reference TRBV30 and TRBJ2-7, the full variable domain is SQTIHQWPATLVQPVGSPLSLECTVEGTSNPNLYWYRQAAGRGLQLLFYSVGIGQISSEVPQNLSASRPQDRQFILSSKKLLLSDSGFYLCAWSVQSYEQYFGPGTRLTVT.

The rearrangement uses TRBV7-9 and TRBJ2-2; TRBD1 matches at 10 bases. The V gene end was trimmed by 4 bases and the J gene end by 0 bases; junction bases not matched to a gene: 8. This CDR3 is 18 amino acids long. Germline-derived CDR1 and CDR2 are SEHNR and FQNEAQ (reference sequence). The CDR3 here is CASSSGQGLRANTGELFF. CDR3 DNA: TGTGCCAGCAGCTCGGGACAGGGGTTGCGCGCGAACACCGGGGAGCTGTTTTTT. Looking up the rest from reference TRBV7-9 and TRBJ2-2 gives the full variable domain: DTGVSQNPRHKITKRGQNVTFRCDPISEHNRLYWYRQTLGQGPEFLTYFQNEAQLEKSRLLSDRFSAERPKGSFSTLEIQRTEQGDSAMYLCASSSGQGLRANTGELFFGEGSRLTVL.

The chain recombines TRBV9 with TRBJ1-2; D call uncertain. The CDR3 loop spans 13 amino acids. Trimming stripped 6 bases from V and 5 bases from J, with 14 bases between. Germline CDR1 and CDR2: SGDLS and YYNGEE. CDR3 loop: CASNSGVGYGYTF. The DNA of the CDR3 is TGTGCCAGCAATAGCGGGGTAGGGTATGGCTACACCTTC. Looking up the rest from reference TRBV9 and TRBJ1-2 gives the full variable domain: DSGVTQTPKHLITATGQRVTLRCSPRSGDLSVYWYQQSLDQGLQFLIQYYNGEERAKGNILERFSAQQFPDLHSELNLSSLELGDSALYFCASNSGVGYGYTFGSGTRLTVV.

This clone was detected only once. V gene TRBV7-2 combines with J gene TRBJ2-1, with D possibly TRBD2 on 5 matching bases. Trimming took off 6 bases at V and 3 bases at J, with 9 bases between the two ends. Per germline, CDR1 SGHTA and CDR2 FQGNSA. This CDR3 has 13 amino acids. The CDR3 reads CASRGSGYNEQFF. CDR3 nucleotide sequence: TGTGCCAGCAGGGGGAGTGGCTACAATGAGCAGTTCTTC.

This rearrangement joins TRBV5-6 to TRBJ2-1; D perhaps matches TRBD1 (6 bases). V was cut by 4 bases and J by 5 bases, with 13 bases left in between. The germline CDR1 and CDR2 sequences are SGHDT and YYEEEE. The CDR3 length is 14 residues. CDR3: CASSPTGTNNEQFF. As DNA, the CDR3 is TGTGCCAGCAGCCCCACCGGGACAAACAATGAGCAGTTCTTC.

The V gene is TRBV29-1, the J gene TRBJ2-2, with D perhaps being TRBD1 or TRBD2 (6 bases each). There are 15 residues in the CDR3. Trimming pared 0 bases from V and 4 bases from J, leaving 12 bases between. Germline V gives CDR1 SQVTM, CDR2 ANQGSEA. CDR3 loop: CSVEDRGQVTGELFF. DNA of the CDR3: TGCAGCGTTGAAGATCGGGGGCAGGTCACCGGGGAGCTGTTTTTT.

This clone was seen once. The gene calls are TRBV21-1 and TRBJ2-1; the tabulated D call, TRBD2, remains unverified against the DNA. TRBV21-1 is reported as a pseudogene. The CDR3 is 15 amino acids. The CDR3 reads CASSSGTSRYNEQFF. For the CDR3, the DNA is TGTGCCAGCAGCTCCGGGACTAGCAGATACAATGAGCAGTTCTTC.

V usage is TRBV28 and J usage is TRBJ1-1; D is undetermined. The germline CDR1 and CDR2 sequences are MDHEN and SYDVKM. The CDR3 sequence is 13 residues long. DNA of the CDR3: TGTGCGGGGAGTGAGAGAGGGAACACTGAAGCTTTCTTT. Translation: CAGSERGNTEAFF.

This clone was detected once. J is TRBJ2-3 and V is TRBV7-3, with 9 bases fitting TRBD1. Germline V gene sequence: CDR1 SGHTA, CDR2 FQGTGA. J was trimmed by 5 bases and V by 2 bases; bases with no gene match: 8. The CDR3 totals 16 residues. This chain's CDR3 is CASSLGRGTGLDTQYF. In DNA form, the CDR3 reads TGTGCCAGCAGCTTAGGCCGGGGGACAGGGCTAGATACGCAGTATTTT.

This clone showed up just once. The chain links TRBV10-1 to TRBJ2-7; 10 bases fit TRBD2. V lost 6 bases to trimming and J lost 5 bases; unmatched junction nucleotides: 10. There are 15 residues in the CDR3. Germline V gene data show CDR1 as WNHNN and CDR2 as SYGVQD (reference sequence). CDR3 nucleotide sequence: TGCGCCAGCAGCCTGTCAGCGGGAGGGCCAAACGAGCAGTACTTC. It encodes CASSLSAGGPNEQYF.